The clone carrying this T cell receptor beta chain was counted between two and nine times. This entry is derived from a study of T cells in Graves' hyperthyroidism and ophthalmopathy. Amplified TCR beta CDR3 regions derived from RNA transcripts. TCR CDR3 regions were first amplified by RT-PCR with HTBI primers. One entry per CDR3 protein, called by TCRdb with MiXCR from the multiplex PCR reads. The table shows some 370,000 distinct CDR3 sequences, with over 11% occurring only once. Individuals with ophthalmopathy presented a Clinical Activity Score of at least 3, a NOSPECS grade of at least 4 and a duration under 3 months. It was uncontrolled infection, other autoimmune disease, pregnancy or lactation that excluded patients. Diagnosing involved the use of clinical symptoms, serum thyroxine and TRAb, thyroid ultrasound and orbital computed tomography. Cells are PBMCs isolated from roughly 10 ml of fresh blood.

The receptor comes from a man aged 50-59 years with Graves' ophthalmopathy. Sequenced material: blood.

The CDR3 DNA reads as TGTGCCAGTAGTATTAATTGGGGGGAGGCCAGCAGGTACTTC. It encodes CASSINWGEASRYF. V is TRBV19 and J is TRBJ2-7; tentatively, D is TRBD2 (6 bases). Germline-derived CDR1 and CDR2 are LNHDA and SQIVND (reference sequence). Trimming stripped 3 bases from V and 12 bases from J, with 21 bases between. There are 14 residues in the CDR3.